Following are 26 T cell receptor beta chains from one sample sequenced in a study of beta chain features in type 1 diabetes. These receptors are not linked to any known antigen. Every isolated RNA sample was fully reverse transcribed, so sequencing captured expressed TCRB transcripts. The method was immunoSEQ multiplex PCR; TCRdb's version includes in-frame clones alone and lacks a portion of them. The sample includes fewer than 300,000 clones, approximately 11% seen only once; the top ten take around 0.017%. Overall study findings and caveats: Type 1 diabetes patients showed a moderate but significant shortening of TCRB CDR3s in all four CD4+ subsets.

Sequenced input: naive CD4+ T cells from blood. The receptors were gathered from a man aged 25 to 45 with type 1 diabetes.

The chain recombines TRBV7-2 with TRBJ1-1; D gene uncertain. Germline CDR1 and CDR2: SGHTA and FQGNSA. CDR3 length: 15 residues. Between the trimmed V and J ends, which lost 2 bases and 0 bases, there was a span of 10 bases. The DNA of the CDR3 is TGTGCCAGCAGCTTATTGGGCTCGATGAACACTGAAGCTTTCTTT. It is translated as CASSLLGSMNTEAFF.

Here the CDR3 DNA reads TGCGCCAGCAGCCAAACCCAGGGGATCGGCACTGAAGCTTTCTTT. Its translation is CASSQTQGIGTEAFF. The V gene is TRBV5-1, the J gene TRBJ1-1, with a tentative D call TRBD1 (6 bases). Germline V gene lookup returns CDR1 SGHRS and CDR2 YFSETQ. V lost 4 bases, J lost 4 bases, and 17 bases lay in between. CDR3 size: 15 residues.

This clone was picked up a small number of times. The chain couples TRBV2 to TRBJ2-2; a weak D match, TRBD1 (6 bases). Germline assignment: CDR1 SNHLY and CDR2 FYNNEI. The CDR3 is 13 amino acids. V was clipped by 7 bases and J by 5 bases, with 11 bases between them. CDR3 sequence (DNA): TGTGCCAGCAATGTACAGGGAACCGGGGAGCTGTTTTTT. Amino acids: CASNVQGTGELFF.

The chain is built from TRBV6-5 and TRBJ2-4, with D possibly being TRBD2 (5 bases). CDR3 size: 13 residues. Germline V lookup: CDR1 MNHEY, CDR2 SVGAGI. V was cut by 4 bases and J by 6 bases, with 10 bases left in between. This CDR3 reads CASSSGRGNIQYF. Here the CDR3 DNA reads TGTGCCAGCAGTTCTGGTCGGGGAAACATTCAGTACTTC.

The sample holds a few counts of this clone. The chain is built from TRBV29-1 and TRBJ2-3, with D unresolved. The V gene's germline CDR1 is SQVTM and CDR2 ANQGSEA. This CDR3 comprises 11 residues. Trimming removed 5 bases at V and 1 base at J, with 4 bases between. In DNA form, the CDR3 reads TGCAGCGTTCAGGGCACAGATACGCAGTATTTT. It specifies CSVQGTDTQYF.

This clone was seen only a few times. The chain links TRBV6-1 to TRBJ1-2; D is possibly TRBD1 (6 bases). Germline V gene data show CDR1 as MNHNS and CDR2 as SASEGT. The V gene lost 6 bases and the J gene lost 6 bases, with 14 bases spanning the gap. The CDR3 sequence is 13 residues long. DNA for the CDR3: TGTGCCAGCAGACACACAGGGAGCGATGGCTACACCTTC. Translation: CASRHTGSDGYTF.

This clone was counted only a few times. Other DNA sequences in the same sample also yield this CDR3. The chain links TRBV5-4 to TRBJ2-5; possible D gene TRBD2, 5 bases. V was trimmed by 4 bases and J by 5 bases, leaving 12 bases between them. The CDR3 has 13 amino acids. The germline V gene has CDR1 SGHNT and CDR2 YYREEE (reference sequence). CDR3 residues: CASSLAGSETQYF. Here the CDR3 DNA reads TGTGCCAGCAGCCTGGCGGGTTCGGAGACCCAGTACTTC. The variable domain in full, completed from reference TRBV5-4 and TRBJ2-5, reads ETGVTQSPTHLIKTRGQQVTLRCSSQSGHNTVSWYQQALGQGPQFIFQYYREEENGRGNFPPRFSGLQFPNYSSELNVNALELDDSALYLCASSLAGSETQYFGPGTRLLVL.

The genes are TRBV14 and TRBJ1-1; D is unresolved. V was pared by 3 bases and J by 0 bases, with 8 bases between. Germline values: CDR1 SGHDN, CDR2 FVKESK. The CDR3 is 14 residues long. The CDR3 DNA follows: TGTGCCAGCAGCCAGATCAGCGTGAACACTGAAGCTTTCTTT. It encodes CASSQISVNTEAFF. Drawing the rest from reference TRBV14 and TRBJ1-1, the complete variable domain is EAGVTQFPSHSVIEKGQTVTLRCDPISGHDNLYWYRRVMGKEIKFLLHFVKESKQDESGMPNNRFLAERTGGTYSTLKVQPAELEDSGVYFCASSQISVNTEAFFGQGTRLTVV.

This clone occurred a few times. The chain is built from TRBV15 and TRBJ2-2; no clear D. CDR3 length: 13 residues. V dropped 5 bases and J dropped 6 bases, with 10 bases sitting between them. Germline V gives CDR1 LNHNV, CDR2 YYDKDF (reference sequence). The CDR3 region is CATSPRRAGELFF. CDR3 in DNA: TGTGCCACCAGCCCCCGCCGAGCCGGGGAGCTGTTTTTT.

V is TRBV5-1 and J is TRBJ2-3; D may be TRBD1 (8 bases). The CDR3 extends over 14 amino acids. Trimming removed 4 bases from V and 5 bases from J, with 14 bases in between. Germline loops: CDR1 SGHRS, CDR2 YFSETQ. The CDR3 bases are TGCGCCAGCAGCCAGACAGGGGAGGGAGATACGCAGTATTTT. Protein: CASSQTGEGDTQYF.

The chain couples TRBV7-2 to TRBJ2-5; 10 bases line up with TRBD2. The CDR3 runs 14 residues. V lost 6 bases, J lost 4 bases, and 5 bases stayed unmatched. Germline values: CDR1 SGHTA, CDR2 FQGNSA. CDR3 DNA sequence: TGTGCCAGCAGAAACGAGCGGGGGGGAGAGACCCAGTACTTC. Translation: CASRNERGGETQYF. The whole variable domain, filled in from reference TRBV7-2 and TRBJ2-5, reads GAGVSQSPSNKVTEKGKDVELRCDPISGHTALYWYRQSLGQGLEFLIYFQGNSAPDKSGLPSDRFSAERTGGSVSTLTIQRTQQEDSAVYLCASRNERGGETQYFGPGTRLLVL.

This clone showed up just a few times. V gene TRBV2 combines with J gene TRBJ1-5; 10 bases map to TRBD1. CDR3 length: 16 residues. J lost 4 bases, V lost 3 bases, and 6 bases had no gene match. Germline V gene lookup returns CDR1 SNHLY and CDR2 FYNNEI. CDR3 residues: CASSESGTGVNQPQHF. CDR3 sequence (DNA): TGTGCCAGCAGTGAGTCCGGGACAGGGGTGAATCAGCCCCAGCATTTT.

As concerns this clone: Other DNA sequences from this sample encode an identical CDR3 as well. The chain employs TRBV5-1 and TRBJ2-7; the D gene is possibly TRBD1 (6 bases). CDR3 size: 15 residues. CDR1 and CDR2 from the germline V gene are SGHRS and YFSETQ. Trimming took off 0 bases at V and 0 bases at J, with 10 bases between the two ends. The CDR3: CASSLGTASSYEQYF. The CDR3 region has the DNA TGCGCCAGCAGCTTGGGGACAGCCAGCTCCTACGAGCAGTACTTC.

This sequence joins TRBV5-1 and TRBJ2-2; D remains ambiguous. Germline-derived CDR1 and CDR2 are SGHRS and YFSETQ. The CDR3 sequence is 13 residues long. Trimming took 4 bases from V and 1 from J, leaving 5 bases between them. The CDR3 coding sequence is TGCGCCAGCAGCGGCCAGAACACCGGGGAGCTGTTTTTT. Its protein is CASSGQNTGELFF.

This clone has a handful of counts. The chain uses TRBV12-5 and TRBJ2-1, with TRBD2 matching over 8 bases. V gave up 2 bases and J gave up 8 bases; unmatched junction bases: 11. Germline V CDR1 and CDR2: LGHNT, FRNRAP. The CDR3 totals 16 residues. CDR3 sequence (DNA): TGTGCTAGTGGTTTGCCCGGCGGGGGGTGGTTTGATGAGCAGTTCTTC. Translating it yields CASGLPGGGWFDEQFF.

This clone has only a few counts. V is TRBV6-6 and J is TRBJ1-1; 9 bases agree with TRBD1. The CDR3 is 15 amino acids. Per the germline V gene, CDR1 is MNHNY and CDR2 is SVGAGI (reference sequence). The trim removed 4 bases at V and 1 base at J, leaving 4 bases unmatched. The CDR3 DNA reads as TGTGCCAGCAGTTCTCTGGACAGGGGGAACACTGAAGCTTTCTTT. This translates into CASSSLDRGNTEAFF.

This clone was seen a handful of times. The chain links TRBV6-1 to TRBJ2-5, with D uncertain. CDR1 is MNHNS, CDR2 SASEGT, per germline. The CDR3 totals 11 residues. V was clipped by 6 bases and J by 0 bases, with 2 bases between them. The CDR3 here is CASSNQETQYF. Here the CDR3 DNA reads TGTGCCAGCAGCAACCAAGAGACCCAGTACTTC.

This clone appeared a few times. The V gene is TRBV10-3, the J gene TRBJ2-7; possible D gene TRBD1, 6 bases. The CDR3 extends over 17 amino acids. V was trimmed by 9 bases and J by 0 bases, leaving 24 bases between them. CDR1 is ENHRY and CDR2 is SYGVKD in the germline V gene. The CDR3 coding sequence is TGTGCCATGACCAGTCCGAGGGACACTCTCAGCTCCTACGAGCAGTACTTC. It specifies CAMTSPRDTLSSYEQYF.

This clone was seen more than once but under ten times. The chain carries TRBV28 and TRBJ2-7; weak D call: TRBD2 (6 bases). This CDR3 contains 12 residues. Trimming shortened V by 5 bases and J by 4 bases, and 9 bases separated the two germline ends. Germline CDR1 is MDHEN and CDR2 is SYDVKM. The CDR3 reads CASSIAGYEQYF. In DNA, the CDR3 is TGTGCCAGCAGTATTGCGGGGTACGAGCAGTACTTC.

The J gene is TRBJ1-5, the V gene TRBV7-2; D is ambiguous. Germline CDR1 reads SGHTA; CDR2 reads FQGNSA. The CDR3 covers 15 residues. V was shortened by 5 bases and J by 0 bases, with 11 bases between the two germline ends. CDR3 bases: TGTGCCAGCAGCGCCGATAGCAATAGCAATCAGCCCCAGCATTTT. Translated: CASSADSNSNQPQHF.

This clone was counted only a few times. This chain links TRBV4-1 with TRBJ2-5, with D maybe TRBD2 (6 bases). Trimming removed 4 bases at V and 1 base at J, with 22 bases between. The CDR3 contains 18 residues. Germline CDR1 and CDR2: MGHRA and YSYEKL. This CDR3 reads CASSLSTSSGTAQETQYF. The CDR3 nucleotides are TGCGCCAGCAGCCTCTCGACGTCCTCCGGGACTGCCCAAGAGACCCAGTACTTC.

This chain connects TRBV4-2 to TRBJ2-7; 8 bases match TRBD2. This CDR3 is built from 16 residues. CDR1 and CDR2 from the germline V gene are LGHNA and YNFKEQ. V lost 1 base and J lost 0; bases outside the gene matches: 5. CDR3 DNA sequence: TGTGCCAGCAGCCAAGTGTCCAGCGGGGGCTCCTACGAGCAGTACTTC. This sequence encodes CASSQVSSGGSYEQYF.

This clone has only a few counts. The CDR3 DNA follows: TGTGCCAGCAGCTTAGACGGAGGTACAGATACGCAGTATTTT. This gives the protein CASSLDGGTDTQYF. V usage is TRBV7-8 and J usage is TRBJ2-3, with D perhaps matching TRBD2 (5 bases). CDR1 SGHVS and CDR2 FQNEAQ come from the germline V gene. Trimming removed 1 base from V and 3 bases from J, with 8 bases in between. The CDR3 covers 14 residues.

This clone was observed a handful of times. This sequence joins TRBV29-1 and TRBJ2-3; D not resolved. The V and J ends lost 0 bases and 2 bases respectively, with 9 bases between them. This CDR3 comprises 14 residues. Per the germline V gene, CDR1 is SQVTM and CDR2 is ANQGSEA. CDR3 region: CSVEDGLVTDTQYF. In DNA form, the CDR3 reads TGCAGCGTTGAAGACGGTCTGGTCACAGATACGCAGTATTTT.

This clone was detected a few times. J is TRBJ2-1 and V is TRBV7-2; D remains ambiguous. Trimming shortened V by 4 bases and J by 3 bases, and 16 bases separated the two germline ends. Germline-derived CDR1 and CDR2 are SGHTA and FQGNSA. The CDR3 consists of 16 residues. The DNA of the CDR3 is TGTGCCAGCAGCTCCCCTCATGGAGATCACTACAATGAGCAGTTCTTC. It yields the protein CASSSPHGDHYNEQFF.

The rearrangement links TRBV4-3 to TRBJ1-6; 8 bases map to TRBD1. Germline V gene data show CDR1 as LGHNA and CDR2 as YSLEER. V gave up 1 base and J gave up 9 bases; unmatched junction bases: 8. The CDR3 is 16 amino acids. This chain's CDR3 is CASSQGGQVFGSPLHF. The CDR3 DNA reads TGCGCCAGCAGCCAAGGGGGACAGGTGTTCGGTTCACCCCTCCACTTT.